What follows describes a single T cell receptor beta chain. Its antigen is not known. All of the isolated RNA was reverse transcribed, so expressed TCRB transcripts were sequenced. The method was immunoSEQ multiplex PCR; TCRdb's version includes in-frame clones alone and lacks a portion of them. The top ten hold around 0.12% of the sample, which has around 600,000 clones, around 12% seen once. The sample is drawn from a study of beta chain features in type 1 diabetes. Germline assignment: CDR1 SGHTA and CDR2 FQGNSA. This CDR3 has 15 amino acids. V was clipped by 2 bases and J by 6 bases, with 13 bases between them. A sort by CD45RO/CCR7/CD25/CD127/CD95/CD27 yielded CD4+ naive, central memory, regulatory and stem cell-like memory cells. Study outcomes and limitations: A moderate, significant TCRB CDR3 shortening appeared in type 1 diabetes across four CD4+ subsets. The question left open here concerned HLA type influencing TCRB rearrangement. Naive, central memory and Treg TCRB repertoires seemed to resemble each other more closely in patients than they did in healthy donors.

The rearrangement links TRBV7-2 to TRBJ2-2, with no clear D. Specimen: naive CD4+ T cells from blood. This TCR derives from a man aged 30-40 years with type 1 diabetes. This CDR3 reads CASSLPDQQPGELFF. The CDR3 DNA follows: TGTGCCAGCAGCTTACCCGACCAACAACCCGGGGAGCTGTTTTTT.